This T cell receptor (beta chain) emerged from a study of patients and donors after allogeneic stem cell transplantation. In TCRdb, the RT-PCR reads were re-called with MiXCR into one record per CDR3 protein. The sample shows about 960,000 distinct CDR3 sequences, 18% of them seen only once. V was shortened by 6 bases and J by 2 bases, with 12 bases between the two germline ends. Germline CDR1 reads DFQATT; CDR2 reads SNEGSKA (reference sequence). CDR3 length: 13 residues. V usage is TRBV20-1 and J usage is TRBJ2-3, with a weak D call TRBD2 (5 bases). The origin of this receptor is a human donor who was either an allogeneic HSCT recipient or a stem cell or donor lymphocyte infusion donor (not recorded which). It is not recorded whose cells these are; they may come from a transplant donor. Sequencing was carried out using blood, either unsorted or a sorted T cell fraction (not recorded which). The CDR3: CSARRAATDTQYF. CDR3 DNA sequence: TGCAGTGCCAGGCGGGCTGCCACAGATACGCAGTATTTT.